This is a list of T cell receptor beta chains from one sample in a study of blood T cell repertoires in COVID-19. Data came from immunoSEQ multiplex PCR; TCRdb stores just in-frame clones and leaves some out. The sample lists under 450,000 clones, 75% to 90% occurring once. The sequenced sample was peripheral blood. These receptors were obtained from a woman aged 40 to 49 with COVID-19, enrolled during active disease. The CDR3 runs from the conserved cysteine through the conserved F or W. The D gene is left open where the match is weak. Size is omitted from some rows. Given values are once, few, many or a class for expanded clones.

TRBV7-2	.	TRBJ2-7	.	TGTGCCAGCAGCTTAGGTTCACTACTACCGTCCGAGCAGTACTTC	CASSLGSLLPSEQYF
TRBV2	.	TRBJ1-5	.	TGTGCCAGCACGACTAGGGATTCGCAGCCCCAGCATTTT	CASTTRDSQPQHF
TRBV11-2	TRBD1	TRBJ1-1	once	TGTGCCAGCAGCTTGCACGGACAGGGGGCCCGCACTGAAGCTTTCTTT	CASSLHGQGARTEAFF
TRBV5-1	TRBD2	TRBJ2-1	.	TGCGCCAGCAGCGTGGGGACTAGCGGACAAGGAGGGCAGTTCTTC	CASSVGTSGQGGQFF
TRBV5-6	.	TRBJ1-4	.	TGTGCCAGCAGCGGGGACTGGAATGAAAAACTGTTTTTT	CASSGDWNEKLFF
TRBV5-1	TRBD2	TRBJ2-7	.	TGCGCCAGCAGCTCGACCCGGACTAGCGGTTTAGAATTGCAGTACTTC	CASSSTRTSGLELQYF
TRBV5-1	TRBD2	TRBJ2-1	.	TGCGCCAGCAGCCCGGGGACTAGCGGGAGGGCCCACAATGAGCAGTTCTTC	CASSPGTSGRAHNEQFF
TRBV28	TRBD2	TRBJ2-7	.	TGTGCCAGTTTAGATGGGGGAGGGGCCTTAGCGCAGTACTTC	CASLDGGGALAQYF
TRBV7-9	.	TRBJ1-3	.	TGTGCCAGCAGCTCTACAGTGCGCTCTGGAAACACCATATATTTT	CASSSTVRSGNTIYF
TRBV12-3/TRBV12-4	.	TRBJ1-1	.	TGTGCCAGCAGTTTGACAAAGAACACTGAAGCTTTCTTT	CASSLTKNTEAFF
TRBV6-1	.	TRBJ1-5	.	TGTGCCAGCAGTGAAGAGGGGGACCAGCCCCAGCATTTT	CASSEEGDQPQHF
TRBV20-1	.	TRBJ1-5	.	TGCAGTGCTAGACGGGGTCAGCCCCAGCATTTT	CSARRGQPQHF
TRBV5-1	TRBD2	TRBJ2-2	.	TGCGCCAGCAGCTTGGTGACTAGCGGGTCCTATCCCGGGGAGCTGTTTTTT	CASSLVTSGSYPGELFF
TRBV2	.	TRBJ2-7	.	TGTGCCAGCAGTGAGGAGGGGACCTCCTACGAGCAGTACTTC	CASSEEGTSYEQYF
TRBV28	.	TRBJ1-4	.	TGTGCCAGCAGTCGATCCGGGACTCCCGAAAAACTGTTTTTT	CASSRSGTPEKLFF
TRBV28	.	TRBJ1-2	.	TGTGCCAGCAGTTTCCCACTTGGAGGGTTTGGCTACACCTTC	CASSFPLGGFGYTF
TRBV7-8	.	TRBJ1-2	once	TGTGCCAGCAGCTCAAGGTCGGGTATTTATGGCTACACCTTC	CASSSRSGIYGYTF
TRBV29-1	.	TRBJ1-2	.	TGCAGCGCCAATCAGGGATGGGGCTACACCTTC	CSANQGWGYTF
TRBV20-1	.	TRBJ2-7	.	TGCAGTGCTAGTACTCCGGAGGCTGAGGAGGTCTACGAGCAGTACTTC	CSASTPEAEEVYEQYF
TRBV11-2	TRBD1	TRBJ1-1	.	TGTGCCAGCAGCAGTCGATTGGGACAGGGAAACACTGAAGCTTTCTTT	CASSSRLGQGNTEAFF
TRBV5-1	.	TRBJ2-7	.	TGCGCCAGCAGCTCTACCGGGTCTTACGAGCAGTACTTC	CASSSTGSYEQYF
TRBV7-9	.	TRBJ2-7	once	TGTGCCAGCAGCTTAATCCAGGGGTCGGGCGAGCAGTACTTC	CASSLIQGSGEQYF
TRBV30	TRBD1	TRBJ1-4	.	TGTGCCTGGAGTGGACAGGGAACTAATGAAAAACTGTTTTTT	CAWSGQGTNEKLFF
TRBV7-8	TRBD1	TRBJ1-4	once	TGTGCCAGCAGATATAGGACAGGGCCGCTTGAAAAACTGTTTTTT	CASRYRTGPLEKLFF
TRBV7-6	TRBD1	TRBJ1-1	.	TGTGCCAGCAGCTTACCACAGGGGGGTAACACTGAAGCTTTCTTT	CASSLPQGGNTEAFF
TRBV11-3	TRBD2	TRBJ2-1	once	TGTGCCAGCAGCTTAGCAGGTAGCGGGGGCAATGAGCAGTTCTTC	CASSLAGSGGNEQFF
TRBV5-1	.	TRBJ2-2	.	TGCGCCAGCAGCTTGGACGGGGCCGGGGAGCTGTTTTTT	CASSLDGAGELFF
TRBV7-2	.	TRBJ1-5	.	TGTGCCAGCAGCTTAGCGTCAGGGGCGGATCAGCCCCAGCATTTT	CASSLASGADQPQHF
TRBV5-8	.	TRBJ2-1	.	TGTGCCAGCAGCCCCTCGGGCGGGACCTACAATGAGCAGTTCTTC	CASSPSGGTYNEQFF
TRBV6-5	TRBD1	TRBJ1-2	.	TGTGCCAGCAGTCCTGGACAGGGACGGTATGGCTACACCTTC	CASSPGQGRYGYTF
TRBV7-9	.	TRBJ1-2	.	TGTGCCAGCAGCCCCCCCGGGGGAGCGAGCTATGGCTACACCTTC	CASSPPGGASYGYTF
TRBV27	TRBD1	TRBJ1-5	.	TGTGCCAGCAGTCAATTGACAGGGGTCAATCAGCCCCAGCATTTT	CASSQLTGVNQPQHF
TRBV13	.	TRBJ2-7	.	TGTGCCAGCAGCTTTCGGGACACGGGTTTTGACGAGCAGTACTTC	CASSFRDTGFDEQYF
TRBV5-1	.	TRBJ2-5	.	TGCGCCAGCAGCTTGTCAGGGGAAGAGACCCAGTACTTC	CASSLSGEETQYF
TRBV28	.	TRBJ1-2	.	TGTGCCAGCAGTTCGGGGGGTGCCTATGGCTACACCTTC	CASSSGGAYGYTF
TRBV29-1	TRBD1	TRBJ1-1	.	TGCAGCGCCGCATTATGGGGACAGGCGAACACTGAAGCTTTCTTT	CSAALWGQANTEAFF
TRBV6-2/TRBV6-3	TRBD1	TRBJ1-5	.	TGTGCCAGCAGTTCACGACGGACAGGGATGGTTTATCAGCCCCAGCATTTT	CASSSRRTGMVYQPQHF
TRBV5-4	TRBD1	TRBJ1-6	.	TGTGCCAGCAGACTGGACAGGGGGGATTCACCCCTCCACTTT	CASRLDRGDSPLHF
TRBV5-6	TRBD1	TRBJ2-5	.	TGTGCCAGCAGCTTTCTACAGGGGAAGACCCAGTACTTC	CASSFLQGKTQYF
TRBV18	TRBD1	TRBJ2-7	few	TGTGCCAGCTCACCACTAGGCCAGGGACAGGGGGCCTACGAGCAGTACTTC	CASSPLGQGQGAYEQYF
TRBV6-4	TRBD2	TRBJ2-1	.	TGTGCCAGCAGAATGACTAGCGGGAGCTCCTACAATGAGCAGTTCTTC	CASRMTSGSSYNEQFF
TRBV7-9	.	TRBJ1-1	.	TGTGCCAGCAGCCTCAGGGGCACTGAAGCTTTCTTT	CASSLRGTEAFF
TRBV28	.	TRBJ1-4	.	TGTGCCAGCAGTTTATCCGGGAGAACTAATGAAAAACTGTTTTTT	CASSLSGRTNEKLFF
TRBV7-9	TRBD1	TRBJ1-2	.	TGTGCCAGCAGCCAGACAGGGGGGATAACCTTC	CASSQTGGITF
TRBV6-5	.	TRBJ2-7	.	TGTGCCAGCAGTTACTCCGGAAGGGGTGAGCAGTACTTC	CASSYSGRGEQYF
TRBV2	TRBD2	TRBJ2-2	.	TGTGCCAGCAGTGAAACCCCTGGGGGGGTCGGGGAGCTGTTTTTT	CASSETPGGVGELFF
TRBV27	.	TRBJ2-7	once	TGTGCCAGCAGTGGACAGGCGGGGGGTTCGAAGTACTTC	CASSGQAGGSKYF
TRBV28	TRBD1	TRBJ1-6	.	TGTGCCAGCAGTTTATGGATTGGACAGGGCAATTCACCCCTCCACTTT	CASSLWIGQGNSPLHF
TRBV7-2	TRBD1	TRBJ2-1	.	TGTGCCAGCAGCCTAACCGGGACAGGGTACAATGAGCAGTTCTTC	CASSLTGTGYNEQFF